The 16 T cell receptor beta chains below all came from one sample that was sequenced in a study of PD-1 blockade in classical Hodgkin lymphoma. Every one of the patients relapsed after autologous stem cell transplantation (brentuximab vedotin exposure was variable). By magnetic negative selection, CD8+ T cells were isolated from the thawed PBMCs. Only in-frame clones appear in the TCRdb table, and some are missing; sequencing was by immunoSEQ multiplex PCR. The table shows around 6,000 clones, with nearly 55% occurring only once. Sample: CD8+ T cells from blood, taken at baseline. The source is a human donor with classical Hodgkin lymphoma.

Within the sample, this clone is large. The CDR3 sequence is CSVRGTSGYEQYF. The CDR3 DNA reads TGCAGCGTCCGGGGGACTAGCGGCTACGAGCAGTACTTC. This rearrangement joins TRBV29-1 to TRBJ2-7; 11 bases are shared with TRBD2. The CDR3 consists of 13 residues. The V gene's germline CDR1 is SQVTM and CDR2 ANQGSEA. The J segment lost 3 bases and the V segment lost 6 bases, leaving 4 bases of the junction unmatched.

The chain has TRBV5-6 and TRBJ1-6; D call uncertain. Germline CDR1 and CDR2: SGHDT and YYEEEE. Trimming took off 4 bases at V and 3 bases at J, with 14 bases between the two ends. CDR3 size: 16 residues. The CDR3 DNA sequence: TGTGCCAGCAGCGCCCCGACTGAAAACTATAATTCACCCCTCCACTTT. This codes for CASSAPTENYNSPLHF.

J is TRBJ2-5 and V is TRBV5-6; TRBD1 is a possible D gene (5 bases). The CDR3 sequence is 14 residues long. With 0 bases removed from V and 1 base from J, the gap between germline ends came to 7 bases. CDR1 is SGHDT and CDR2 is YYEEEE in the germline V gene. CDR3 loop: CASSLAGFQETQYF. DNA for the CDR3: TGTGCCAGCAGCTTGGCAGGGTTCCAAGAGACCCAGTACTTC.

By sample fraction, this clone is medium-sized. The gene calls are TRBV4-2 and TRBJ2-1, with 7 bases identical to TRBD2. CDR1 is LGHNA and CDR2 is YNFKEQ in the germline V gene. Trimming took 0 bases from V and 4 from J; bases not matched to a gene: 6. This CDR3 has 16 residues. The CDR3 DNA sequence: TGTGCCAGCAGCCAAGATGGCCTAGCGGTGTACAATGAGCAGTTCTTC. Residues: CASSQDGLAVYNEQFF.

The CDR3 region is CATVGTDSYEQYF. The CDR3 bases are TGTGCCACCGTCGGGACAGACTCCTACGAGCAGTACTTC. The rearrangement links TRBV6-1 to TRBJ2-7, with TRBD1 matching 7 bases. Germline CDR1 reads MNHNS; CDR2 reads SASEGT. The CDR3 spans 13 residues. V was pared by 10 bases and J by 0 bases, with 6 bases of the junction left unmatched.

The chain recombines TRBV5-4 with TRBJ2-4; 11 nucleotides align to TRBD2. CDR1 and CDR2 from the germline V gene are SGHNT and YYREEE (reference sequence). The CDR3 covers 17 residues. V gave up 0 bases and J gave up 0 bases; unmatched junction bases: 2. Written as DNA, the CDR3 is TGTGCCAGCAGCTTGGTGGGGACTAGCGGAGCCAAAAACATTCAGTACTTC. Amino acid sequence: CASSLVGTSGAKNIQYF.

CDR3 DNA sequence: TGTGCCAGCAGCGTAGAACCGGGCTCCTACGAGCAGTACTTC. Its protein is CASSVEPGSYEQYF. The rearrangement uses TRBV9 and TRBJ2-7; the D is unclear. Germline-derived CDR1 and CDR2 are SGDLS and YYNGEE. The CDR3 is 14 amino acids. V was shortened by 0 bases and J by 0 bases, with 7 bases between the two germline ends.

V usage is TRBV28 and J usage is TRBJ1-2; 7 nucleotides agree with TRBD1. CDR1 MDHEN and CDR2 SYDVKM come from the germline V gene. CDR3 length equals 15 residues. The ends lost 6 bases at V and 0 bases at J; junction bases unmatched: 7. The CDR3 DNA sequence: TGTGCCAGCAGCCCATTGGGGACAGCTAACTATGGCTACACCTTC. As protein: CASSPLGTANYGYTF.

The V call is TRBV6-5, the J call TRBJ2-1, with D tentatively TRBD1 (7 bases). Germline assignment: CDR1 MNHEY and CDR2 SVGAGI. The CDR3 totals 13 residues. V lost 7 bases and J 3 bases, leaving 10 bases between the germline ends. CDR3 region: CASTQGGYNEQFF. In DNA form, the CDR3 reads TGTGCCAGCACCCAGGGGGGCTACAATGAGCAGTTCTTC.

This clone was seen more than once but under ten times. This chain uses TRBV5-1 with TRBJ2-1; perhaps TRBD1 as D (7 bases). V lost 0 bases, J lost 6 bases, and 16 bases lay in between. Germline V gene sequence: CDR1 SGHRS, CDR2 YFSETQ. The CDR3 is 16 amino acids. CDR3 nucleotide sequence: TGCGCCAGCAGCTTGGCAGTTCCCCAGGGGGGCAATGAGCAGTTCTTC. It yields the protein CASSLAVPQGGNEQFF.

This clone qualifies as large. The CDR3 loop is CASSVGSRTYEQYF. For the CDR3, the DNA is TGTGCCAGCAGCGTAGGTTCGCGGACCTACGAGCAGTACTTC. This chain links TRBV9 with TRBJ2-7, with no clear D. Trimming removed 0 bases at V and 2 bases at J, with 9 bases between. Germline V CDR1 and CDR2: SGDLS, YYNGEE. The CDR3 extends over 14 amino acids.

The chain links TRBV15 to TRBJ2-1; D is perhaps TRBD1 (6 bases). The germline V gene encodes CDR1 LNHNV and CDR2 YYDKDF (reference sequence). V was cut by 2 bases and J by 4 bases, with 15 bases left in between. The CDR3 covers 16 residues. CDR3 sequence reads: CATSRPRKDRYNEQFF. For the CDR3, the DNA is TGTGCCACCAGCAGACCCCGCAAAGACAGGTACAATGAGCAGTTCTTC.

In its sample, this clone was seen once. The rearrangement links TRBV19 to TRBJ2-7; 7 bases line up with TRBD2. CDR3 length: 14 residues. V lost 3 bases to trimming and J lost 7 bases; unmatched junction nucleotides: 9. The germline V gene encodes CDR1 LNHDA and CDR2 SQIVND (reference sequence). The CDR3 region is CASSISAGEGEQYF. The CDR3 nucleotides read TGTGCCAGTAGTATTTCTGCGGGAGAAGGGGAGCAGTACTTC.

The chain combines TRBV28 with TRBJ2-1; 13 bases fit TRBD2. Germline CDR1 and CDR2: MDHEN and SYDVKM. There are 17 residues in the CDR3. Unmatched junction bases numbered 11, after V lost 5 bases and J lost 7 bases. CDR3 nucleotides: TGTGCCAGCAGTATAGGACTAGCGGGAGCCTACCGAAATGAGCAGTTCTTC. Translating it yields CASSIGLAGAYRNEQFF.

V gene TRBV5-4 combines with J gene TRBJ2-7, with 8 positions matching TRBD1. The CDR3 length is 15 residues. CDR1 and CDR2 (germline): SGHNT, YYREEE (reference sequence). The ends lost 4 bases at V and 3 bases at J; junction bases unmatched: 9. The CDR3 region is CASSTEGTGYYEQYF. CDR3 nucleotide sequence: TGTGCCAGCAGCACGGAAGGGACAGGATACTACGAGCAGTACTTC.

The CDR3 spells CASSIGGQGQPQHF. In DNA, the CDR3 is TGTGCCAGTAGTATAGGGGGCCAAGGTCAGCCCCAGCATTTT. This chain uses TRBV19 with TRBJ1-5, with a weak D call TRBD1 (5 bases). V lost 1 base, J lost 6 bases, and 10 bases lay in between. Germline V gives CDR1 LNHDA, CDR2 SQIVND (reference sequence). The CDR3 is 14 amino acids.